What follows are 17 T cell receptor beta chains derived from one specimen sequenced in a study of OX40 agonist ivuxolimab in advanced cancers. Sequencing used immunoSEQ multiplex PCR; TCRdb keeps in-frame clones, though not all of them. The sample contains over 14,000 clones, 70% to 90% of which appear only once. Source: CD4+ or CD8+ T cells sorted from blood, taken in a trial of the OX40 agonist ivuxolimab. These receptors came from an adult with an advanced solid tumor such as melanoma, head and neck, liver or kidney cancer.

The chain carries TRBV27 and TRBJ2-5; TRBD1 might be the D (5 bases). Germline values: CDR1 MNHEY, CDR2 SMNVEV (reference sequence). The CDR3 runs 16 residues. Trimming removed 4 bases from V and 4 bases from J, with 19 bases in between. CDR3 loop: CASSSPGSSTIETQYF. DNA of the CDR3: TGTGCCAGCAGTTCCCCAGGGTCCTCTACGATAGAGACCCAGTACTTC.

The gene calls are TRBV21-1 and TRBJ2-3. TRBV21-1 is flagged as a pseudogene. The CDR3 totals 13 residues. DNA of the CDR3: TGTGCCAGCAGCAATGGGGGCACAGATACGCAGTATTTT. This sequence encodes CASSNGGTDTQYF.

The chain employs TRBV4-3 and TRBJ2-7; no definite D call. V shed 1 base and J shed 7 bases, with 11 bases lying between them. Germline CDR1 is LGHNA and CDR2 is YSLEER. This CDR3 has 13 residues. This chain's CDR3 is CASSQAERREQYF. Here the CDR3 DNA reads TGCGCCAGCAGCCAAGCAGAGAGAAGGGAGCAGTACTTC.

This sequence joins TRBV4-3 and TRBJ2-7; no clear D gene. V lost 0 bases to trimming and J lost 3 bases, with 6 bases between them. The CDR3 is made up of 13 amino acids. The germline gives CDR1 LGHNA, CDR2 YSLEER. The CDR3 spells CASSQESGYEQYF. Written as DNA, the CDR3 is TGCGCCAGCAGCCAAGAAAGTGGCTACGAGCAGTACTTC.

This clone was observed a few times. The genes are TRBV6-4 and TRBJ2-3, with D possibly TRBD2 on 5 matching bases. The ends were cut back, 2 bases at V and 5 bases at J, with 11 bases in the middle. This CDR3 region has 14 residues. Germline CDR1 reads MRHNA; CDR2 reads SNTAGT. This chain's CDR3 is CASSDPREGDTQYF. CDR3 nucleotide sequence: TGTGCCAGCAGTGACCCGCGCGAGGGAGATACGCAGTATTTT.

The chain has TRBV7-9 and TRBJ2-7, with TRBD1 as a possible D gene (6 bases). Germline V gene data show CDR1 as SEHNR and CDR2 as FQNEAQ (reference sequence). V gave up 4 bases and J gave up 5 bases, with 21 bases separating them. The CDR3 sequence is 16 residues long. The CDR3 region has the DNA TGTGCCAGCAGCTCCCGGTCAGGGGAAGTGGGCGACGAGCAGTACTTC. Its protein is CASSSRSGEVGDEQYF.

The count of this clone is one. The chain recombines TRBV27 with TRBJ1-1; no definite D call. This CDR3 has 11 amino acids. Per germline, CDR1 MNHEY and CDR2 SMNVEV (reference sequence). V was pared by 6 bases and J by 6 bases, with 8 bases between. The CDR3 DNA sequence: TGTGCCAGCAGCTACCTGGCTGAAGCTTTCTTT. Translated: CASSYLAEAFF.

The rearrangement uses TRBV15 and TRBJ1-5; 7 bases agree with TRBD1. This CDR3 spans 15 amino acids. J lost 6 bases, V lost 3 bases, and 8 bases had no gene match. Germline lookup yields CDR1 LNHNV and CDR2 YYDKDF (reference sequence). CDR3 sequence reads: CATSRTRQGAQPQHF. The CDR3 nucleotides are TGTGCCACCAGCAGGACCCGACAGGGCGCTCAGCCCCAGCATTTT.

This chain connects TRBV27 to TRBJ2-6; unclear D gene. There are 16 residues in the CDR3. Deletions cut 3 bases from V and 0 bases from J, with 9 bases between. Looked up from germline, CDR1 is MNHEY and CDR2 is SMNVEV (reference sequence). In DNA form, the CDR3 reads TGTGCCAGCAGTTTCCTGCAGACCTCTGGGGCCAACGTCCTGACTTTC. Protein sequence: CASSFLQTSGANVLTF.

The CDR3 loop is CASSLRRGDGYTF. The CDR3 nucleotides are TGTGCCAGCAGCTTGCGTCGAGGCGATGGCTACACCTTC. The genes are TRBV5-6 and TRBJ1-2; no clear D gene. Germline V lookup: CDR1 SGHDT, CDR2 YYEEEE. This CDR3 is 13 amino acids long. The V end was cut by 1 base, the J end by 6 bases, with 10 bases between.

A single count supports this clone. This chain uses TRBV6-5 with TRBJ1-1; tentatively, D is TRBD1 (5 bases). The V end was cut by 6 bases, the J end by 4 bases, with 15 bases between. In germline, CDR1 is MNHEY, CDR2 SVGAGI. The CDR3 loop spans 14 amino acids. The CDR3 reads CASSPGDSGTEAFF. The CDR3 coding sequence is TGTGCCAGCAGCCCGGGGGACTCAGGCACTGAAGCTTTCTTT.

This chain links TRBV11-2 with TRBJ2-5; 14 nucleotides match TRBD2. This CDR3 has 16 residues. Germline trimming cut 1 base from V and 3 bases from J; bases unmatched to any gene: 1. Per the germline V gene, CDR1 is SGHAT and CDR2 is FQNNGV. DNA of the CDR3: TGTGCCAGCAGCTTAGGGACTAGCGGGAGGAAAGAGACCCAGTACTTC. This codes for CASSLGTSGRKETQYF. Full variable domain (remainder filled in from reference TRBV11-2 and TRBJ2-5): EAGVAQSPRYKIIEKRQSVAFWCNPISGHATLYWYQQILGQGPKLLIQFQNNGVVDDSQLPKDRFSAERLKGVDSTLKIQPAKLEDSAVYLCASSLGTSGRKETQYFGPGTRLLVL.

The CDR3 DNA reads as TGTGCCAGCGCCAGTGGGCTAGCGGGAGAGGCTAGCTCCTACAATGAGCAGTTCTTC. It is translated as CASASGLAGEASSYNEQFF. This sequence joins TRBV27 and TRBJ2-1; TRBD2 agrees at 10 bases. The V and J ends lost 8 bases and 0 bases, in that order; junction bases with no gene match: 16. CDR3 length: 19 residues. Germline V CDR1 and CDR2: MNHEY, SMNVEV (reference sequence).

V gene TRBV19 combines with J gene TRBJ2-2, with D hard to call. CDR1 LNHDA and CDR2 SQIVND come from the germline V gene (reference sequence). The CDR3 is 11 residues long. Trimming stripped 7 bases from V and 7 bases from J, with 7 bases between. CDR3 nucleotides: TGTGCCAGTACCGATTTCGGGGAGCTGTTTTTT. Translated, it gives CASTDFGELFF.

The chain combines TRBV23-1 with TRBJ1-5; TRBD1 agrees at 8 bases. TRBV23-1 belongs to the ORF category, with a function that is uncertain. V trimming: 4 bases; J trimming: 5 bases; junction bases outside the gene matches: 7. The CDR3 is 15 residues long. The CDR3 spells CASSLSQGVYQPQHF. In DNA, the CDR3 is TGCGCCAGCAGTCTCTCACAGGGGGTTTATCAGCCCCAGCATTTT.

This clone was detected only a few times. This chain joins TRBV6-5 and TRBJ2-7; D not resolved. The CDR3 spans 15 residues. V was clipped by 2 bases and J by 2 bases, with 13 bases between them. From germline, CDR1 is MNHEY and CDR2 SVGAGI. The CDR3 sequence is CASSYRTAPPYEQYF. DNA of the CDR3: TGTGCCAGCAGTTACAGGACGGCCCCCCCCTACGAGCAGTACTTC.

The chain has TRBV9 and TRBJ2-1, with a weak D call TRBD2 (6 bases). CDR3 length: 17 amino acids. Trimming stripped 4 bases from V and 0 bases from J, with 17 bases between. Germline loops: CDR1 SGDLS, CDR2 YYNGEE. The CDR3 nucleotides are TGTGCCAGCAGCCCCCTAGCGCCACCCGCCTCCTACAATGAGCAGTTCTTC. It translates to CASSPLAPPASYNEQFF. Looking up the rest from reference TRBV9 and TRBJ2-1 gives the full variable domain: DSGVTQTPKHLITATGQRVTLRCSPRSGDLSVYWYQQSLDQGLQFLIQYYNGEERAKGNILERFSAQQFPDLHSELNLSSLELGDSALYFCASSPLAPPASYNEQFFGPGTRLTVL.